What follows describes a single T cell receptor beta chain. Its antigen specificity is not known. No base quality information exists; no much larger clone differs at one position. At diagnosis, tumor, uninvolved tumor-adjacent lung and peripheral blood were collected and then preserved as a mix of FFPE and fresh-frozen material. For TCR repertoire profiling, the blood samples were analyzed as peripheral blood mononuclear cells. This sample is part of a study of T cells in localized non-small cell lung cancer (dated by TCRdb to 2018 to 2020). In the study overall: The study examined T cell repertoires in roughly 240 patients with early-stage NSCLC and compared tumors with uninvolved tumor-adjacent lungs. A mean age of around 66 years was recorded for the NSCLC patients, of whom approximately 130 were male and more than 95 were female. The cohort comprised 200 to 300 treatment-naïve NSCLC patients with resected, localized lung tumors.

TCR beta CDR3 regions were sequenced from DNA using the immunoSEQ Assay. In the paper's pipeline: To compute T cell density, TCR beta template counts were normalized to usable DNA, which was estimated by amplifying housekeeping genes. Using the preseqR package, richness was estimated by extrapolating to 120,000 templates for tissue samples and 400,000 templates for PBMC samples. Clonality was defined by subtracting Pielou's evenness from one. Tissue-enriched TCRs were identified through differential abundance testing performed on productive amino-acid clonotypes, with a minimum total count of 5 and an alpha of 0.1. Repertoire overlap between compartments was quantified with the Jaccard Index and Morisita Overlap Index. GLIPH grouped TCR beta CDR3s together with public tetramer-defined viral CDR3s, and a viral motif had to include at least three viral sequences and show V-gene enrichment. As stored in TCRdb, this immuneACCESS dataset retains in-frame rearrangements with V and J assigned. A fraction of the clones does not appear; measured against another copy, unresolved V genes explain less than half of the discrepancy, and the remainder lacks a known reason. V, J and clone size are those of that table, while D and trimming were read from the DNA. The sample table contains approximately 34,000 clones; only one count was recorded for 93% of them. 7.9% of the sample comes from the top ten.

The investigation overall reported the following: Longer overall survival was associated with higher T cell density in blood, whereas shorter survival was associated with higher clonality in adjacent lung. Because multi-region tumor sequencing was not done, intratumor heterogeneity could not be ruled out. Because of the exploratory design, TCR variables were selected using unadjusted p-values without false-discovery rate correction. The highest T cell clonality was observed in uninvolved tumor-adjacent lung, where clonality exceeded that of tumor, suggesting that antigenic responses were more focused in uninvolved tumor-adjacent lung. Of the top 100 tumor clones, a median of roughly 53 were detected in paired uninvolved adjacent lung; around 30 were also among that lung's top 100.

CDR1 and CDR2 (SNHLY, FYNNEI) derive from the germline V gene. Between the V and J ends, shortened by 6 bases and 8 bases respectively, the junction contains 20 bases. From cysteine to phenylalanine, the CDR3 is 15 amino acids long. Left in the record is the CDR3 DNA by itself, 45 bases read in frame from the first base. The clonotype originates from a female donor of 60 years or more with stage I lung adenocarcinoma. The chain uses TRBV2 and TRBJ2-1; the D gene is perhaps TRBD2, from 6 matching bases. Sequenced here: peripheral blood, sampled before any cancer treatment. Here the CDR3 is given as CASRAGRMRADEQFF. The nucleotide sequence is given as TGTGCCAGCAGGGCGGGACGGATGAGAGCCGATGAGCAGTTCTTC.